The 9 T cell receptor beta chains given below trace back to one sample, sequenced in a study of T cells in Graves' hyperthyroidism and ophthalmopathy. From RNA transcripts, TCR beta CDR3 regions were amplified. A set of HTBI primers served as the primers for a first-round RT-PCR of the TCR CDR3. TCRdb reprocessed the multiplex PCR reads via MiXCR and lists one record per CDR3 protein. The table includes about 600,000 distinct CDR3 sequences, 15% to 20% detected once. Sequenced input: blood. The receptor source for this set is a middle-aged woman with Graves' ophthalmopathy.

To note about this clonotype: A read error may explain this, as a much larger clone is one base away. This chain links TRBV7-2 with TRBJ2-2; perhaps TRBD2 as D (6 bases). This CDR3 is built from 15 residues. CDR1 is SGHTA, CDR2 FQGNSA, per germline. Trimming removed 5 bases at V and 2 bases at J, with 12 bases between. CDR3 amino acids: CASSLGRYNTGELFF. In DNA, the CDR3 is TGTGCCAGCAGCCTTGGGAGGTACAACACCGGGGAGCTGTTTTTT.

This clonotype was counted a few times. This chain uses TRBV30 with TRBJ2-1; 9 bases line up with TRBD2. Trimming removed 1 base from V and 4 bases from J; junction bases left unmatched: 8. In germline, CDR1 is GTSNPN, CDR2 SVGIG (reference sequence). The CDR3 length is 16 residues. CDR3 residues: CAWSGSGSFRYNEQFF. CDR3 bases: TGTGCCTGGAGTGGTAGCGGGAGCTTTCGATACAATGAGCAGTTCTTC.

This clonotype showed up just a few times. The chain combines TRBV7-2 with TRBJ2-1; D is ambiguous. The CDR3 sequence is 11 residues long. Between the trimmed V and J ends, which lost 6 bases and 8 bases, there was a span of 8 bases. From germline, CDR1 is SGHTA and CDR2 FQGNSA. The CDR3 coding sequence is TGTGCCAGCAGTCGCAGCTATGAGCAGTTCTTC. Residues: CASSRSYEQFF.

Many counts were recorded for this clonotype. The rearrangement joins TRBV18 to TRBJ1-5, with 8 bases matching TRBD1. V was pared by 6 bases and J by 5 bases, with 3 bases of the junction left unmatched. CDR1 is KGHSH and CDR2 is LQKENI in the germline V gene. CDR3 size: 13 residues. The CDR3, as DNA: TGTGCCAGCTCCGCGACAGGGGATCAGCCCCAGCATTTT. Encoded protein: CASSATGDQPQHF.

This clonotype was seen at least ten times. The chain employs TRBV29-1 and TRBJ2-3; 10 nucleotides line up with TRBD2. The V segment lost 1 base and the J segment 4 bases; nucleotides outside the gene matches: 2. CDR3 length: 14 amino acids. From germline, CDR1 is SQVTM and CDR2 ANQGSEA. The CDR3 nucleotides are TGCAGCGTTGAAGGCCTAGCGGGAGCAGATACGCAGTATTTT. This codes for CSVEGLAGADTQYF.

This clonotype appeared once. This sequence joins TRBV20-1 and TRBJ2-1, with D possibly matching TRBD1 (5 bases). Germline values: CDR1 DFQATT, CDR2 SNEGSKA (reference sequence). CDR3 length equals 15 residues. V was clipped by 5 bases and J by 0 bases, with 14 bases between them. The CDR3 DNA follows: TGCAGTGCTGGCAGGGTGTATGGCTCCTACAATGAGCAGTTCTTC. It translates to CSAGRVYGSYNEQFF.

The gene calls are TRBV6-1 and TRBJ2-7; D uncertain. Germline-derived CDR1 and CDR2 are MNHNS and SASEGT. The CDR3 contains 12 residues. V shed 6 bases and J shed 4 bases, with 10 bases lying between them. CDR3 nucleotides: TGTGCCAGCAGGAACGAGTTTTACGAGCAGTACTTC. The encoded protein is CASRNEFYEQYF.

This chain connects TRBV19 to TRBJ2-2; no definite D call. V dropped 0 bases and J dropped 0 bases, with 14 bases sitting between them. Germline CDR1 is LNHDA and CDR2 is SQIVND (reference sequence). The CDR3 is 18 amino acids. The CDR3 here is CASSIDYTANANTGELFF. Written as DNA, the CDR3 is TGTGCCAGTAGTATAGATTACACCGCAAACGCGAACACCGGGGAGCTGTTTTTT.

This clonotype has a handful of counts. V gene TRBV29-1 combines with J gene TRBJ1-6; D gene uncertain. V was pared by 4 bases and J by 10 bases, with 11 bases between. Germline lookup yields CDR1 SQVTM and CDR2 ANQGSEA. The CDR3 extends over 12 amino acids. CDR3 sequence reads: CSVVGGLSPLHF. The CDR3 DNA reads as TGCAGCGTTGTGGGAGGGCTCTCACCCCTCCACTTT.